What follows describes a single TCR beta chain. Its antigen is unknown. The data belong to a study of glioma-infiltrating T cells. Study details: Presurgical dexamethasone in glioma patients lasted six or fewer days. Blood libraries targeted roughly 4.5- to 10-fold coverage of 1 million or so T cells. Whole-study findings and limits: Tissue-blood divergence was below expectation in non-neoplastic patients, above in gliomas.

Using RNA template, CDR3s of TCR alpha and beta were amplified with iRepertoire arm-PCR. One-step reverse transcription and amplification started from approximately 100-400 ng of tissue mRNA or PBMC total RNA. TCRdb ran MiXCR on the multiplex PCR reads and lists one entry per CDR3 protein. The sample holds 300,000 to 450,000 distinct CDR3 sequences, roughly two fifths seen once. V lost 6 bases and J 5 bases, leaving 22 bases between the germline ends. The CDR3 covers 15 residues. Germline CDR1 is DFQATT and CDR2 is SNEGSKA (reference sequence). The chain links TRBV20-1 to TRBJ2-5; D is unresolved. The TCR was taken from a human donor with low-grade glioma or glioblastoma, undergoing nonglioma brain surgery, or in good health (not recorded which). Sequencing used glioma tissue, nonneoplastic brain tissue, or PBMCs (not recorded which). The CDR3 nucleotides are TGCAGTGCCAACCCCCGGCGGAGATTCAGTGAGACCCAGTACTTC. Residues: CSANPRRRFSETQYF.